Detailed here is one T cell receptor beta chain. The antigen remains unidentified. Peripheral blood and lesional scalp punch biopsies came from alopecia areata patients. PBMCs yielded sorted CD4+ and CD8+ T cells. The CDR3 length is 16 residues. The germline gives CDR1 LGHNA, CDR2 YNFKEQ. V lost 4 bases to trimming and J lost 6 bases; unmatched junction nucleotides: 9. These data originate in a study of CD8+ T cells in alopecia areata. RNA was extracted and reverse transcribed into cDNA as the sequencing template. Sequenced by immunoSEQ multiplex PCR; TCRdb stores in-frame clones only, minus some. This sample carries almost 35,000 clones, around 59% of them seen once, and the ten largest clones take roughly 37%. Findings and caveats of the study: Clonality exceeded that of normal scalp in lesional scalp, most notably in alopecia totalis/universalis. Sequences from scalp samples also cover resident alphabeta T cells of normal skin.

The clonotype originates from a human donor with alopecia areata. This rearrangement joins TRBV4-2 to TRBJ2-3; 11 bases match TRBD2. What was sequenced was NKG2D-high CD8+ T cells sorted from blood. The CDR3 region has the DNA TGTGCCAGCAGCCCGGCGACTAGCGGGGTGCTGGATACGCAGTATTTT. Amino acid sequence: CASSPATSGVLDTQYF.